This TCR beta chain was recovered during a study of PD-1 blockade in classical Hodgkin lymphoma. Germline lookup yields CDR1 SGHAT and CDR2 FQNNGV. The CDR3 runs to 15 residues. The V and J ends lost 5 bases and 1 base, in that order; junction bases with no gene match: 6. Stated time point: cycle 4 day 1 (C4D1), after 6 weeks of nivolumab. Relapse was seen in all patients after autologous stem cell transplantation, and brentuximab vedotin exposure was variable. The patients, who had relapsed/refractory classical Hodgkin lymphoma, achieved best responses of complete response, partial response or progressive disease. The assay was immunoSEQ multiplex PCR, and TCRdb's table has in-frame clones only and misses some. The sample gives around 50,000 clones, 90% of which show up once; about 15% is in the top ten.

Sequencing used peripheral blood mononuclear cells (PBMCs), obtained before the fourth cycle of nivolumab. V gene TRBV11-2 combines with J gene TRBJ2-7, with 9 bases matching TRBD2. This TCR came from a human donor with classical Hodgkin lymphoma. The CDR3 loop reads CASSNTSGLSYEQYF. Written as DNA, the CDR3 is TGTGCCAGCAGCAACACTAGCGGGCTTTCCTACGAGCAGTACTTC. The whole variable domain, filled in from reference TRBV11-2 and TRBJ2-7, reads EAGVAQSPRYKIIEKRQSVAFWCNPISGHATLYWYQQILGQGPKLLIQFQNNGVVDDSQLPKDRFSAERLKGVDSTLKIQPAKLEDSAVYLCASSNTSGLSYEQYFGPGTRLTVT.